Each of the 12 T cell receptor beta chains below was sequenced from the same sample in a study of blood T cell repertoires in COVID-19. Assay: immunoSEQ multiplex PCR; the TCRdb copy retains only in-frame clones and omits some. The table lists fewer than 100,000 clones, around 80% of them singletons. Specimen: peripheral blood. These receptors all come from a man aged 45-65 years with acute or convalescent COVID-19.

The chain is built from TRBV3-1 (or the pseudogene TRBV3-2) and TRBJ1-6; D not certain. Germline V CDR1 and CDR2: LGHDT, YNNKEL (reference sequence). V lost 3 bases and J 1 base, leaving 7 bases between the germline ends. This CDR3 is built from 15 residues. The CDR3 sequence is CASSQAGSYNSPLHF. CDR3 DNA sequence: TGTGCCAGCAGCCAGGCGGGGTCCTATAATTCACCCCTCCACTTT.

This clone was seen a few times. This chain connects TRBV27 to TRBJ1-4; weak D call: TRBD1 (6 bases). The V and J ends lost 3 bases and 3 bases respectively, with 14 bases between them. Germline assignment: CDR1 MNHEY and CDR2 SMNVEV (reference sequence). The CDR3 spans 16 residues. CDR3 in DNA: TGTGCCAGCAGTTTCTCCGGGACAACTCCTAATGAAAAACTGTTTTTT. Protein: CASSFSGTTPNEKLFF.

The chain links TRBV25-1 to TRBJ1-2; no clear D. CDR1 is MGHDK, CDR2 SYGVNS, per germline. The CDR3 length is 15 residues. Trimming cost V 5 bases and J 0 bases, with 13 bases left between them. CDR3 sequence (DNA): TGTGCCAGCAGTTGGCCCTCGGACTCTAACTATGGCTACACCTTC. Its protein is CASSWPSDSNYGYTF.

V usage is TRBV29-1 and J usage is TRBJ1-2; 8 bases align to TRBD1. Germline CDR1 is SQVTM and CDR2 is ANQGSEA. This CDR3 has 14 amino acids. Unmatched junction bases numbered 7, after V lost 3 bases and J lost 4 bases. The CDR3 sequence is CSVEGRGRLYGYTF. CDR3 coding DNA: TGCAGCGTTGAGGGCAGGGGGCGGCTCTATGGCTACACCTTC.

The CDR3 bases are TGTGCCAGCAGCCACGGGGGGGCAGGCGGGAACACTGAAGCTTTCTTT. The encoded protein is CASSHGGAGGNTEAFF. The V call is TRBV7-9, the J call TRBJ1-1; tentative D call: TRBD1 (6 bases). V dropped 5 bases and J dropped 1 base, with 17 bases sitting between them. CDR1 and CDR2 from the germline V gene are SEHNR and FQNEAQ (reference sequence). CDR3 size: 16 residues.

The rearrangement links TRBV28 to TRBJ2-7; TRBD1 matches 8 bases. This CDR3 spans 15 amino acids. Germline-derived CDR1 and CDR2 are MDHEN and SYDVKM. J lost 3 bases, V lost 3 bases, and 7 bases had no gene match. CDR3 nucleotides: TGTGCCAGCAGTTTCCCCGGACAGGGCCACTACGAGCAGTACTTC. Translated, it gives CASSFPGQGHYEQYF.

The chain employs TRBV4-2 and TRBJ1-6; D is possibly TRBD1 (5 bases). The CDR3 runs 15 residues. The ends were cut back, 1 base at V and 6 bases at J, with 10 bases in the middle. Germline V CDR1 and CDR2: LGHNA, YNFKEQ. This CDR3 reads CASSQVGALNSPLHF. CDR3 sequence (DNA): TGTGCCAGCAGCCAAGTAGGGGCCCTTAATTCACCCCTCCACTTT.

This chain connects TRBV18 to TRBJ1-3; D not resolved. Trimming removed 1 base from V and 0 bases from J, with 13 bases in between. Germline V gene data show CDR1 as KGHSH and CDR2 as LQKENI. This CDR3 has 17 residues. The CDR3 region has the DNA TGTGCCAGCTCACCACGGGGAGAAGTGTTCTCTGGAAACACCATATATTTT. Amino acids: CASSPRGEVFSGNTIYF.

The chain carries TRBV19 and TRBJ1-1, with D possibly matching TRBD1 (5 bases). CDR1 is LNHDA, CDR2 SQIVND, per germline (reference sequence). The CDR3 sequence is 12 residues long. Deletions cut 8 bases from V and 0 bases from J, with 7 bases between. CDR3 in amino acids: CASGGVNTEAFF. Written as DNA, the CDR3 is TGTGCCAGTGGGGGGGTGAACACTGAAGCTTTCTTT.

In the case of this clone: Other DNA sequences within the sample encode an identical CDR3. This chain uses TRBV18 with TRBJ1-5; D perhaps matches TRBD1 (5 bases). Trimming left V 2 bases short and J 7 bases short, with 9 bases between. In germline, CDR1 is KGHSH, CDR2 LQKENI. The CDR3 has 13 amino acids. The CDR3 nucleotides read TGTGCCAGCTCACCAACAGGAACCCAGCCCCAGCATTTT. Translation: CASSPTGTQPQHF.

This chain links TRBV10-3 with TRBJ2-7, with a tentative D call TRBD2 (7 bases). V lost 0 bases and J 1 base, leaving 10 bases between the germline ends. Looked up from germline, CDR1 is ENHRY and CDR2 is SYGVKD. The length of the CDR3 is 15 residues. The CDR3 region is CAISESGRGSYEQYF. The DNA for the CDR3 is TGTGCCATCAGTGAGTCGGGGAGGGGGTCCTACGAGCAGTACTTC.

The chain couples TRBV29-1 to TRBJ2-3; 10 bases line up with TRBD2. Germline V gene data show CDR1 as SQVTM and CDR2 as ANQGSEA. The CDR3 is 14 amino acids. V lost 6 bases to trimming and J lost 11 bases; unmatched junction nucleotides: 14. The CDR3 spells CSVESRLPSGGQYF. The DNA of the CDR3 is TGCAGCGTCGAATCTCGCCTACCTAGCGGGGGGCAGTATTTT.